The clone carrying this T cell receptor beta chain was seen a few times. As yet, its antigen is unknown. Both TRBC1 and TRBC2 were covered by a beta constant-region primer of two equimolar oligonucleotides. Nested alpha and beta constant-region primers with the SP2 primer drove four PCR rounds on ligated cDNA. In TCRdb, the UMI-ligation and nested PCR reads were re-called with MiXCR into one record per CDR3 protein. The sample lists some 80,000 distinct CDR3 sequences, approximately 9.2% seen once, with about 1.2% in the top ten. V lost 2 bases, J lost 4 bases, and 3 bases stayed unmatched. From germline, CDR1 is MNHNS and CDR2 SASEGT. The CDR3 length is 15 residues. The sample comes from a study of naive and memory T cell subsets. Study results and limitations: Over 90% of naive TCR sequences appeared only once, unlike memory subsets.

Sequencing input: naive CD8+ T cells from blood. The chain joins TRBV6-1 to TRBJ2-1; 9 positions agree with TRBD2. The TCR comes from a human donor in good health. Written as DNA, the CDR3 is TGTGCCAGCAGTGAATTAGCGGGAGCATACAATGAGCAGTTCTTC. Translating it yields CASSELAGAYNEQFF.